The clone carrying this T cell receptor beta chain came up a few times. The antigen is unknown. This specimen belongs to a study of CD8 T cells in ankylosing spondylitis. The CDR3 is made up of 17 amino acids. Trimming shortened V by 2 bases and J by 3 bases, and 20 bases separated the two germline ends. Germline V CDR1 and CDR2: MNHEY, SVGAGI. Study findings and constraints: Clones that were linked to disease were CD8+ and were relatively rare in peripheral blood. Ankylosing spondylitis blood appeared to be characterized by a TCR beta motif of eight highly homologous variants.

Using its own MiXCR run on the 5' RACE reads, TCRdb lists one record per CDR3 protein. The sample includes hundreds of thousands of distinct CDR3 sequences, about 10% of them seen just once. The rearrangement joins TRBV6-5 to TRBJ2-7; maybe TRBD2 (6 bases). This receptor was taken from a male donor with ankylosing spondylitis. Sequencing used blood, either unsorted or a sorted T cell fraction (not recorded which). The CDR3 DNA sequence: TGTGCCAGCAGTTACAGTTTTGTTGGCGGGAATTACTACGAGCAGTACTTC. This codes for CASSYSFVGGNYYEQYF.